The rows below give T cell receptor beta chains drawn from one sample of a study of shared clonotypes between healthy human individuals. Clones were read by immunoSEQ multiplex PCR, and TCRdb kept only the in-frame ones, dropping some. The sample contains around 2.5 million clones, 93% of which appear only once. Sequenced input: naive CD4+ T cells from PBMCs. The receptors derive from a man in his late teens or twenties in good health. Some clones in this sample may be carry-over from other donors' samples. The CDR3 runs from the conserved cysteine through the conserved F or W.

V: TRBV7-9
length: 15
CDR3: CASNGPGLATYEQYF

V: TRBV4-1
length: 17
CDR3: CASSQGTGGPDYNEQFF

V: TRBV4-2
length: 18
CDR3: CASSQGPTQAGAIQPQHF

V: TRBV10-3
length: 16
CDR3: CAISEQPGLAYNEQFF

V: TRBV25-1
length: 13
CDR3: CASSDARGDTQYF

V: TRBV14
length: 16
CDR3: CASSRNHRGAGGELFF

V: TRBV29-1
length: 13
CDR3: CSVAGNVGTEAFF

V: TRBV18
length: 15
CDR3: CASSPLLGPQETQYF

V: TRBV4-2
length: 14
CDR3: CASRRAGRTDTQYF

V: TRBV2
length: 12
CDR3: CASSKTTNEQFF

V: TRBV19
length: 14
CDR3: CASSKSTGDTEAFF

V: TRBV6-1
length: 13
CDR3: CASSRLALETQYF

V: TRBV5-1
length: 16
CDR3: CASSLWGQLDTGELFF

V: TRBV4-3
length: 18
CDR3: CASSQTHGLAGVGNIQYF

V: TRBV5-5
length: 14
CDR3: CASSSQGGGNGYTF

V: TRBV15
length: 12
CDR3: CATSSRGAEAFF

V: TRBV9
length: 15
CDR3: CASSSRDRTTDTQYF

V: TRBV4-2
length: 16
CDR3: CASSQSSLGLSYEQYF

V: TRBV5-1
length: 14
CDR3: CASSLKQAGTEAFF

V: TRBV5-1
length: 15
CDR3: CASTLLAGNTGELFF

V: TRBV18
length: 13
CDR3: CASSPRDVAEAFF

V: TRBV6-1
length: 16
CDR3: CASSDLNRGIGYGYTF

V: TRBV7-2
length: 17
CDR3: CASSHLKTSGPADEQFF

V: TRBV7-2
length: 17
CDR3: CASSLVAAGGYGDEQFF

V: TRBV28
length: 13
CDR3: CASTTDWPHEQYF

V: TRBV18
length: 15
CDR3: CASSLLTGESEKLFF

V: TRBV7-9
length: 16
CDR3: CASSFRGKGAKNIQYF

V: TRBV7-3
length: 16
CDR3: CASSSVTGGGTDTQYF

V: TRBV15
length: 16
CDR3: CATSDPIAGAYNEQFF

V: TRBV15
length: 15
CDR3: CATGVVGWVTGELFF

V: TRBV27
length: 14
CDR3: CASSRDGGDYEQYF

V: TRBV10-3
length: 11
CDR3: CAVDVANEQFF

V: TRBV10-1
length: 13
CDR3: CASGRTGVNEQYF

V: TRBV11-2
length: 16
CDR3: CASSLRGALGAWEQFF

V: TRBV25-1
length: 15
CDR3: CASSDHRGQGREQYF

V: TRBV5-6
length: 12
CDR3: CASGLSGNTIYF

V: TRBV7-3
length: 17
CDR3: CASSSPRLAGGYNEQFF

V: TRBV9
length: 10
CDR3: CASSVGEQYF

V: TRBV28
length: 21
CDR3: CASSSPGQGGAWLAGEGEQFF

V: TRBV19
length: 16
CDR3: CASSIVRGTSTDTQYF

V: TRBV4-1
length: 15
CDR3: CASSNYRGSNQPQHF

V: TRBV9
length: 15
CDR3: CASSADSVGSYEQYF